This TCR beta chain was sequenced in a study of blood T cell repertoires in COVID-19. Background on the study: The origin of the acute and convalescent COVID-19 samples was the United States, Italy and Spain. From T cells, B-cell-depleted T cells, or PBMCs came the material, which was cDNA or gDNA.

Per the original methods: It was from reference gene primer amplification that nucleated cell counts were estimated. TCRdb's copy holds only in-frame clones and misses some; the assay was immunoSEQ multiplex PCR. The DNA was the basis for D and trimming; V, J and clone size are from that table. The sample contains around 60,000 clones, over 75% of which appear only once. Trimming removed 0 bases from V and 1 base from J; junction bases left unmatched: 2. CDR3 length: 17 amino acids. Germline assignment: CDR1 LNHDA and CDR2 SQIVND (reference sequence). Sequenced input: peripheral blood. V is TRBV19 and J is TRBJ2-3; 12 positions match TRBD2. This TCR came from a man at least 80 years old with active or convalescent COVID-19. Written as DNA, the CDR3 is TGTGCCAGTAGTATAGAGGCTAGCGGGGGGGGCACAGATACGCAGTATTTT. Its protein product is CASSIEASGGGTDTQYF.